These 25 T cell receptor beta chains share one sample of origin, sequenced in a study of cytomegalovirus exposure and HLA in healthy donors. The primer mix had 60 Vbeta and 13 Jbeta primers. Repertoires were generated with immunoSEQ multiplex PCR, while TCRdb's copy carries only in-frame clones and drops some. The repertoire includes about 100,000 clones, roughly 75% of them detected once, and 14% sits in the top ten. Sequenced: PBMCs. These receptors originate from a male donor in good health and CMV-seropositive.

The gene calls are TRBV5-1 and TRBJ2-3; D is ambiguous. The V end was cut by 0 bases, the J end by 1 base, with 6 bases between. There are 14 residues in the CDR3. From germline, CDR1 is SGHRS and CDR2 YFSETQ. In DNA form, the CDR3 reads TGCGCCAGCAGCTTGGTGGAGCGCACAGATACGCAGTATTTT. This gives the protein CASSLVERTDTQYF.

This chain connects TRBV10-3 to TRBJ1-1; D is perhaps TRBD1 (5 bases). This CDR3 region has 16 residues. V shed 2 bases and J shed 2 bases, with 15 bases lying between them. From germline, CDR1 is ENHRY and CDR2 SYGVKD. DNA for the CDR3: TGTGCCATCAGTGAGCTTAAGACAGCTACCAACACTGAAGCTTTCTTT. Amino acids: CAISELKTATNTEAFF.

This rearrangement joins TRBV28 to TRBJ2-3, with D maybe TRBD2 (6 bases). This CDR3 contains 16 residues. The germline gives CDR1 MDHEN, CDR2 SYDVKM. Trimming pared 4 bases from V and 0 bases from J, leaving 14 bases between. The CDR3 reads CASSSGTQISTDTQYF. CDR3 sequence (DNA): TGTGCCAGCAGTTCCGGGACTCAAATTAGCACAGATACGCAGTATTTT.

V and J are TRBV7-6 and TRBJ1-5; tentatively, D is TRBD1 (5 bases). V lost 2 bases, J lost 5 bases, and 10 bases lay in between. This CDR3 is built from 14 residues. Germline V gene lookup returns CDR1 SGHVS and CDR2 FNYEAQ. CDR3 sequence: CASSLSGVHQPQHF. CDR3 sequence (DNA): TGTGCCAGCAGCTTATCGGGGGTGCATCAGCCCCAGCATTTT.

The chain uses TRBV5-8 and TRBJ1-2; 7 bases align to TRBD1. The CDR3 has 14 residues. CDR1 and CDR2 (germline): SGHTS, YDEGEE. The trim removed 4 bases at V and 2 bases at J, leaving 5 bases unmatched. CDR3 residues: CASSVTGANYGYTF. CDR3 sequence (DNA): TGTGCCAGCAGCGTCACAGGGGCGAACTATGGCTACACCTTC.

The V and J genes are TRBV4-3 and TRBJ2-5; a possible D gene is TRBD2 (7 bases). Germline V CDR1 and CDR2: LGHNA, YSLEER. The V end lost 1 base, the J end lost 6 bases, and 15 bases lay between the germline ends. This CDR3 comprises 15 residues. Written as DNA, the CDR3 is TGCGCCAGCAGCCAAGGAGGGGGGGCTCTGAAGACCCAGTACTTC. It encodes CASSQGGGALKTQYF.

This clone showed up just once. J is TRBJ2-3 and V is TRBV30; D may be TRBD2 (5 bases). This CDR3 has 15 amino acids. The V and J ends lost 1 base and 2 bases respectively, with 13 bases between them. Germline CDR1 GTSNPN, CDR2 SVGIG (reference sequence). The CDR3 sequence: CAWSARSGFTDTQYF. In DNA, the CDR3 is TGTGCCTGGAGTGCGAGGTCGGGGTTCACAGATACGCAGTATTTT.

Comment on this clone: One end of the junction varies from germline; a read error may be responsible. This chain connects TRBV28 to TRBJ1-5; D is ambiguous. CDR1 and CDR2 (germline): MDHEN, SYDVKM. There are 12 residues in the CDR3. The CDR3 nucleotides are TGTGCCAGCAGCCCACGAGTTCAGGCCCAGCATTTT. Translated: CASSPRVQAQHF.

The V call is TRBV19, the J call TRBJ1-5, with a possible D match to TRBD1 (6 bases). CDR1 and CDR2 (germline): LNHDA, SQIVND (reference sequence). CDR3 length: 17 amino acids. V was pared by 6 bases and J by 2 bases, with 20 bases between. CDR3 residues: CASRSVGGGTGNQPQHF. The CDR3 DNA follows: TGTGCCAGTAGGTCTGTGGGGGGGGGCACGGGCAATCAGCCCCAGCATTTT.

The chain links TRBV4-1 to TRBJ1-2; 7 bases align to TRBD1. The CDR3 is 17 amino acids. Germline V gene data show CDR1 as MGHRA and CDR2 as YSYEKL. V shed 2 bases, J shed 2 bases, and the junction held 11 bases outside the gene matches. This CDR3 reads CASSQKLGQRKNYGYTF. The CDR3 nucleotides read TGCGCCAGCAGCCAAAAACTGGGACAGAGAAAAAACTATGGCTACACCTTC.

CDR3 in amino acids: CASSLDRIADYTDTQYF. The DNA of the CDR3 is TGTGCCAGCAGCTTAGATAGGATCGCGGACTACACAGATACGCAGTATTTT. V gene TRBV7-9 combines with J gene TRBJ2-3; perhaps TRBD2 as D (6 bases). Germline lookup yields CDR1 SEHNR and CDR2 FQNEAQ (reference sequence). V gave up 1 base and J gave up 2 bases, with 16 bases separating them. This CDR3 region has 17 residues.

The chain recombines TRBV4-3 with TRBJ2-7, with TRBD1 matching over 11 bases. The junction had 1 base not matched to a gene; V was cut back by 1 base and J by 2 bases. The CDR3 sequence is 15 residues long. From germline, CDR1 is LGHNA and CDR2 YSLEER. CDR3 DNA: TGCGCCAGCAGCCAAGTGGGACAGGGGGCCTACGAGCAGTACTTC. This encodes CASSQVGQGAYEQYF.

The genes are TRBV29-1 and TRBJ2-1; 12 bases fit TRBD2. Germline V gives CDR1 SQVTM, CDR2 ANQGSEA. This CDR3 has 13 residues. V was pared by 5 bases and J by 7 bases, with 3 bases of the junction left unmatched. The CDR3: CSVQTSGGNEQFF. DNA of the CDR3: TGCAGCGTTCAGACTAGCGGGGGTAATGAGCAGTTCTTC.

CDR3 loop: CASSFGPGQGGNTIYF. DNA for the CDR3: TGCGCCAGCAGCTTCGGTCCGGGACAGGGTGGAAACACCATATATTTT. The V and J genes are TRBV5-1 and TRBJ1-3; the match to TRBD1 covers 9 bases. This CDR3 region has 16 residues. Germline V gene data show CDR1 as SGHRS and CDR2 as YFSETQ. V gave up 2 bases and J gave up 3 bases; unmatched junction bases: 6.

The chain has TRBV30 and TRBJ2-2; tentative D call: TRBD1 (6 bases). The CDR3 is made up of 13 amino acids. V shed 5 bases and J shed 4 bases, with 11 bases lying between them. Germline-derived CDR1 and CDR2 are GTSNPN and SVGIG (reference sequence). The CDR3 spells CAWEQGTTGELFF. In DNA form, the CDR3 reads TGTGCCTGGGAACAGGGTACCACCGGGGAGCTGTTTTTT.

The chain is built from TRBV25-1 and TRBJ2-1; possibly TRBD1 for D (7 bases). The germline V gene has CDR1 MGHDK and CDR2 SYGVNS. The CDR3 totals 15 residues. V lost 6 bases and J lost 4, with 16 bases in between. In nucleotides, the CDR3 is TGTGCCAGCAGCTCACGGGGGACAGCTTACAATGAGCAGTTCTTC. Translating gives CASSSRGTAYNEQFF.

The chain couples TRBV4-2 to TRBJ2-1; 8 bases align to TRBD1. From germline, CDR1 is LGHNA and CDR2 YNFKEQ. The CDR3 covers 15 residues. Unmatched junction bases numbered 9, after V lost 4 bases and J lost 7 bases. This CDR3 is CASSPSDREGNEQFF. In DNA, the CDR3 is TGTGCCAGCAGCCCCTCGGACAGGGAAGGGAATGAGCAGTTCTTC.

The chain is built from TRBV14 and TRBJ2-7; 10 bases are shared with TRBD1. Per the germline V gene, CDR1 is SGHDN and CDR2 is FVKESK. J was trimmed by 9 bases and V by 3 bases; bases with no gene match: 8. This CDR3 is built from 14 residues. Written as DNA, the CDR3 is TGTGCCAGCAGCCAGGGACAGGGGCTTATTAGGCAGTACTTC. This gives the protein CASSQGQGLIRQYF.

The V call is TRBV5-4, the J call TRBJ1-1; D is unclear. Germline loops: CDR1 SGHNT, CDR2 YYREEE (reference sequence). V was clipped by 4 bases and J by 1 base, with 20 bases between them. There are 17 residues in the CDR3. For the CDR3, the DNA is TGTGCCAGCAGCCGGACTTACGGCATGGTGGCGAACACTGAAGCTTTCTTT. Amino acids: CASSRTYGMVANTEAFF.

The chain couples TRBV6-5 to TRBJ1-1; TRBD1 agrees at 8 bases. The germline CDR1 and CDR2 sequences are MNHEY and SVGAGI. The CDR3 has 15 residues. Germline trimming cut 5 bases from V and 4 bases from J; bases unmatched to any gene: 9. The CDR3 reads CASSTGQGVVTEAFF. CDR3 in DNA: TGTGCCAGCAGTACCGGACAGGGAGTAGTCACTGAAGCTTTCTTT.

The chain is built from TRBV29-1 and TRBJ2-3; weak D call: TRBD1 (6 bases). CDR1 and CDR2 (germline): SQVTM, ANQGSEA. The CDR3 contains 16 residues. V was cut by 3 bases and J by 4 bases, with 20 bases left in between. This CDR3 is CSVDHLLQGWPDTQYF. The CDR3, as DNA: TGCAGCGTTGACCATCTCCTCCAGGGGTGGCCAGATACGCAGTATTTT.

This clone was counted once. The chain is built from TRBV25-1 and TRBJ2-1, with 9 bases aligning to TRBD2. Trimming cost V 4 bases and J 5 bases; bases outside gene matches: 6. Germline V lookup: CDR1 MGHDK, CDR2 SYGVNS. This CDR3 spans 15 amino acids. CDR3 nucleotides: TGTGCCAGCAGTGCAAGCGGGGGGAACCACAATGAGCAGTTCTTC. Amino acid sequence: CASSASGGNHNEQFF.

This clone appeared once. The chain couples TRBV11-2 to TRBJ1-4; TRBD1 matches at 8 bases. J lost 7 bases, V lost 1 base, and 2 bases had no gene match. CDR3 length equals 14 residues. CDR1 is SGHAT, CDR2 FQNNGV, per germline. CDR3 nucleotides: TGTGCCAGCAGCTTAGGGACAGGGACTGAAAAACTGTTTTTT. Amino acid sequence: CASSLGTGTEKLFF.

Points on this clone: The sample contains more than one DNA sequence encoding this CDR3. CDR3 sequence reads: CATSRDRGYEQYF. The CDR3 bases are TGTGCCACCAGCAGAGACAGGGGATACGAGCAGTACTTC. This chain connects TRBV15 to TRBJ2-7, with D possibly being TRBD1 (6 bases). Germline CDR1 LNHNV, CDR2 YYDKDF (reference sequence). This CDR3 has 13 residues. Between the trimmed V and J ends, which lost 0 bases and 4 bases, there was a span of 7 bases.

The chain is built from TRBV4-1 and TRBJ1-6; 10 nucleotides match TRBD1. Losses at the gene ends were 7 bases for V and 1 base for J; bases not matched to a gene: 13. The germline gives CDR1 MGHRA, CDR2 YSYEKL. The CDR3 contains 19 residues. The CDR3, as DNA: TGCGCCAGCAACTACGATCCTGACAGGGGGCAGTCCTATAATTCACCCCTCCACTTT. This encodes CASNYDPDRGQSYNSPLHF.